This T cell receptor beta chain was captured in a study of T cell changes during pregnancy in multiple sclerosis. Libraries were prepared by immunoSEQ multiplex PCR; TCRdb keeps only in-frame clonotypes and omits some of them. The table has 15,000 to 25,000 clones, roughly 87% seen once. The CDR3 totals 15 residues. Trimming removed 1 base at V and 0 bases at J, with 7 bases between. Looked up from germline, CDR1 is LNHDA and CDR2 is SQIVND (reference sequence). The chain recombines TRBV19 with TRBJ2-1, with D uncertain. The sample was CD8+ T cells from peripheral blood mononuclear cells, taken in the second trimester of pregnancy. The clonotype originates from a female donor in good health, enrolled as a control in a pregnancy study. In DNA form, the CDR3 reads TGTGCCAGTAGTATAGGACTGAGCTCCTACAATGAGCAGTTCTTC. It translates to CASSIGLSSYNEQFF.